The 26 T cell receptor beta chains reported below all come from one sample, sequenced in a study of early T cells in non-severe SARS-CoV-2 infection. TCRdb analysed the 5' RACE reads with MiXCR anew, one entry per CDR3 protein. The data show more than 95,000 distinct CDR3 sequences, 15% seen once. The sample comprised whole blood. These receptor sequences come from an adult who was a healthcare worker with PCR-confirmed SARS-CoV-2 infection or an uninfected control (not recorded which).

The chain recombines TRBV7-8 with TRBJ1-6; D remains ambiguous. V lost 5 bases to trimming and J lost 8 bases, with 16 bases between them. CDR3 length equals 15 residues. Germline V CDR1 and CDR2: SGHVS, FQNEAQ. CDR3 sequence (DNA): TGTGCCAGCAGCCAAACCTGGGGAGGGCATTCACCCCTCCACTTT. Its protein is CASSQTWGGHSPLHF. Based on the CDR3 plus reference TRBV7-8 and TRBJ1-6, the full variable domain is GAGVSQSPRYKVAKRGQDVALRCDPISGHVSLFWYQQALGQGPEFLTYFQNEAQLDKSGLPSDRFFAERPEGSVSTLKIQRTQQEDSAVYLCASSQTWGGHSPLHFGNGTRLTVT.

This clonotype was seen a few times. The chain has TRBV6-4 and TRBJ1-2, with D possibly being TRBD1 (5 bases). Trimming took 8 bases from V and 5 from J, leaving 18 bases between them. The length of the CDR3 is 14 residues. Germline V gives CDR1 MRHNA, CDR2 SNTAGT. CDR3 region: CASYLGREFYGYTF. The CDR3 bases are TGTGCCAGCTACTTGGGACGGGAATTTTATGGCTACACCTTC.

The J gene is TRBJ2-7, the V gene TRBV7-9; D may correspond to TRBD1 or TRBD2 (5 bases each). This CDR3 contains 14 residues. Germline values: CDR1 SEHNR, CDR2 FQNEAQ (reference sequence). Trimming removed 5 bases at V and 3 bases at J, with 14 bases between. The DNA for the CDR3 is TGTGCCAGCAGCGCCCGGGACCAGTACTACGAGCAGTACTTC. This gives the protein CASSARDQYYEQYF. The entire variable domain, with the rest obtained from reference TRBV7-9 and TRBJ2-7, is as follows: DTGVSQNPRHKITKRGQNVTFRCDPISEHNRLYWYRQTLGQGPEFLTYFQNEAQLEKSRLLSDRFSAERPKGSFSTLEIQRTEQGDSAMYLCASSARDQYYEQYFGPGTRLTVT.

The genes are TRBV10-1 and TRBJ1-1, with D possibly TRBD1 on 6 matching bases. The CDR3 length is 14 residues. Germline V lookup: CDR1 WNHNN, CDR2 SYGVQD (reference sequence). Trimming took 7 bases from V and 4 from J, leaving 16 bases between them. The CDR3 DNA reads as TGCGCCAGCAAGATGTACAGGGACGGCACTGAAGCTTTCTTT. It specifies CASKMYRDGTEAFF.

CDR3 DNA: TGTGCCAGCAGCGCCCCCTTAAAGCCTAAAGAGACCCAGTACTTC. It encodes CASSAPLKPKETQYF. V usage is TRBV9 and J usage is TRBJ2-5; D remains ambiguous. The V gene's germline CDR1 is SGDLS and CDR2 YYNGEE. There are 15 residues in the CDR3. Trimming stripped 3 bases from V and 3 bases from J, with 15 bases between.

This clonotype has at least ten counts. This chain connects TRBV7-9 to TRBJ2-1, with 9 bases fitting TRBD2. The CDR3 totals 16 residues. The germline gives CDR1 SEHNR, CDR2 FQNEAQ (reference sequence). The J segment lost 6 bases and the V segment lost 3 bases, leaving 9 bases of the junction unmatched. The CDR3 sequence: CASSFQGAGGANEQFF. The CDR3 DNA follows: TGTGCCAGCAGCTTCCAGGGAGCGGGGGGTGCCAATGAGCAGTTCTTC.

DNA of the CDR3: TGTGCCAGCAGTGGAAGCTCAGGGGGGAAGACTGAAGCTTTCTTT. Encoded protein: CASSGSSGGKTEAFF. The chain is built from TRBV6-1 and TRBJ1-1, with TRBD1 identical over 7 bases. V lost 4 bases to trimming and J lost 5 bases; unmatched junction nucleotides: 10. CDR1 is MNHNS and CDR2 is SASEGT in the germline V gene. The CDR3 is made up of 15 amino acids.

The CDR3 region is CASSRIQGAGANVLTF. The CDR3 DNA sequence: TGTGCCAGCAGCCGCATACAGGGAGCCGGGGCCAACGTCCTGACTTTC. The V gene is TRBV5-5, the J gene TRBJ2-6; TRBD1 might be the D (6 bases). CDR3 size: 16 residues. CDR1 and CDR2 (germline): SGHKS, YYEKEE (reference sequence). Trimming left V 4 bases short and J 4 bases short, with 15 bases between.

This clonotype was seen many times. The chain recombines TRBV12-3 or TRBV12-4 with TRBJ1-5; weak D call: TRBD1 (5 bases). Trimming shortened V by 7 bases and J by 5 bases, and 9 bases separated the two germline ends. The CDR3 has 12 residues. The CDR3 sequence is CASMDTDQPQHF. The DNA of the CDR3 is TGTGCCAGCATGGACACCGATCAGCCCCAGCATTTT.

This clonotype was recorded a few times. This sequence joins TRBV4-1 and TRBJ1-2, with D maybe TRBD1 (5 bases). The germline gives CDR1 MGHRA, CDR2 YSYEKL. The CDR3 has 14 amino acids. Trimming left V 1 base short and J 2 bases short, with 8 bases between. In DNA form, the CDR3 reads TGCGCCAGCAGCCAAGTCGGGGGGAACTATGGCTACACCTTC. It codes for CASSQVGGNYGYTF.

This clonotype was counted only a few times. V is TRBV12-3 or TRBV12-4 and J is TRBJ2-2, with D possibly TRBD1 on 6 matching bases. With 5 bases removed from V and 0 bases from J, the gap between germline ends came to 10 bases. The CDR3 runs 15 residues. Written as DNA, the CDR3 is TGTGCCAGCAGTCCGGACAGAACGAACACCGGGGAGCTGTTTTTT. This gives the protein CASSPDRTNTGELFF.

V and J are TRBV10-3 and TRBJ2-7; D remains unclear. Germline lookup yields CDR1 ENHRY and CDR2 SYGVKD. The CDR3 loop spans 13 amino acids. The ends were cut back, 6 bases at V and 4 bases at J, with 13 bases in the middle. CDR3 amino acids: CAIRDHSSYEQYF. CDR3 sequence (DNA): TGTGCCATCAGGGATCATAGCAGTTACGAGCAGTACTTC.

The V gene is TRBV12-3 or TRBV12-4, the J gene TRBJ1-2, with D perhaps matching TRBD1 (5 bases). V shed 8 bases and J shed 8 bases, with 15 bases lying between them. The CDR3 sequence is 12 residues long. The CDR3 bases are TGTGCCAGCGGGGACCCGTTCATGGGCTACACCTTC. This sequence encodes CASGDPFMGYTF.

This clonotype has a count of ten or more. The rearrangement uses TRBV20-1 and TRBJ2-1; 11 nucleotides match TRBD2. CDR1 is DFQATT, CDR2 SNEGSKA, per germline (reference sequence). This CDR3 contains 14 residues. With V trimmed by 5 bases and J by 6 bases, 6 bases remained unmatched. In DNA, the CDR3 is TGCAGTGCTGTCACTAGCGGGGGATCCAATGAGCAGTTCTTC. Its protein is CSAVTSGGSNEQFF.

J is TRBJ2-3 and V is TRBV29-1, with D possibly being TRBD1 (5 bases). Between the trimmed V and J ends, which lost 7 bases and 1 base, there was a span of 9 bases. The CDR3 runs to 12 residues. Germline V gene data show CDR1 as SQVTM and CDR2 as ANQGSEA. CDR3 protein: CSEGLGTDTQYF. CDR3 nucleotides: TGCAGCGAGGGGCTAGGCACAGATACGCAGTATTTT.

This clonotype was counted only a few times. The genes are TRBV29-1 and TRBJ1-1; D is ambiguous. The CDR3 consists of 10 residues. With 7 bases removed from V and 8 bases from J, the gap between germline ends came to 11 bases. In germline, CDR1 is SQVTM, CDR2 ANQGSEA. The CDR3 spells CSATRAEAFF. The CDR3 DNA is TGCAGCGCTACTAGGGCAGAAGCTTTCTTT.

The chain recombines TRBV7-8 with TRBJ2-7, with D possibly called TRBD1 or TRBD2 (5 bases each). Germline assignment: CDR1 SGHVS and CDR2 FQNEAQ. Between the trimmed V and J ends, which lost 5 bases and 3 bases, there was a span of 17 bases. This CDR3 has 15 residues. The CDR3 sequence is CASSLTRDQIYEQYF. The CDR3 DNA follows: TGTGCCAGCAGCCTCACCCGGGACCAAATCTACGAGCAGTACTTC.

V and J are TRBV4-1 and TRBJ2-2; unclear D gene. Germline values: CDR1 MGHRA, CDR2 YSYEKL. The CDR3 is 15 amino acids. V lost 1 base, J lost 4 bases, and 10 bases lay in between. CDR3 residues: CASSQVAWVTGELFF. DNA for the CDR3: TGCGCCAGCAGCCAAGTTGCTTGGGTCACCGGGGAGCTGTTTTTT.

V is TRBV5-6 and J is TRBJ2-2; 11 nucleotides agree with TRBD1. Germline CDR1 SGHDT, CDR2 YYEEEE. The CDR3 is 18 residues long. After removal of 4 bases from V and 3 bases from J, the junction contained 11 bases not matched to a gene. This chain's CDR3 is CASSAPLGQGADTGELFF. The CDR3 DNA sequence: TGTGCCAGCAGCGCGCCACTCGGACAGGGGGCGGACACCGGGGAGCTGTTTTTT.

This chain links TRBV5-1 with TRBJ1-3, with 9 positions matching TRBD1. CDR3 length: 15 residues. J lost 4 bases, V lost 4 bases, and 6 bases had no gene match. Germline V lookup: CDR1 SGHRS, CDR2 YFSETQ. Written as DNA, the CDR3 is TGCGCCAGCAGCGTGGGACAGGGAGCGGGAAACACCATATATTTT. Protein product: CASSVGQGAGNTIYF.

CDR3 residues: CSAASRGGPYEQYF. The CDR3 nucleotides read TGCAGTGCTGCCAGTCGCGGGGGGCCGTACGAGCAGTACTTC. The V and J genes are TRBV20-1 and TRBJ2-7, with 8 bases identical to TRBD2. With V trimmed by 5 bases and J by 4 bases, 10 bases remained unmatched. The CDR3 has 14 residues. The germline V gene encodes CDR1 DFQATT and CDR2 SNEGSKA (reference sequence).

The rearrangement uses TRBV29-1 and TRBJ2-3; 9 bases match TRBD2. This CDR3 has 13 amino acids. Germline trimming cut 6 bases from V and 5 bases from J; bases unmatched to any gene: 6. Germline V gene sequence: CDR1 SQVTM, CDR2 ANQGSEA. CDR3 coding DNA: TGCAGCGTCGGGCTAGCGGGGCGAGATACGCAGTATTTT. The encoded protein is CSVGLAGRDTQYF.

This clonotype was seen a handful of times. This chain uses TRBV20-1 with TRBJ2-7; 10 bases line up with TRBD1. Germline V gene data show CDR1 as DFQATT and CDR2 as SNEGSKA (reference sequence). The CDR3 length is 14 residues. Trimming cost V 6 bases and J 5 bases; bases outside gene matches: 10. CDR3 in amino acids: CSARKGDRGDEQYF. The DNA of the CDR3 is TGCAGTGCAAGGAAGGGGGACAGGGGAGACGAGCAGTACTTC.

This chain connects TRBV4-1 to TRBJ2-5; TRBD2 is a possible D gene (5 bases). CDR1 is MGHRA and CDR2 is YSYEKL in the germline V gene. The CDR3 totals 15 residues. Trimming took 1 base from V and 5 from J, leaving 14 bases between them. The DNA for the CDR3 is TGCGCCAGCAGCCAAGTGGGCGGGCGAGGGGAGACCCAGTACTTC. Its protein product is CASSQVGGRGETQYF.

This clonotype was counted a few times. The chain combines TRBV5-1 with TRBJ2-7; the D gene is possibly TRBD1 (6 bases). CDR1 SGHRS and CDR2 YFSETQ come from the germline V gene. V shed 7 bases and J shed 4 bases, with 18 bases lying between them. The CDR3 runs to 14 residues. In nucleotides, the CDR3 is TGCGCCAGCGGGGGCGACCAATTGGGATACGAGCAGTACTTC. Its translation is CASGGDQLGYEQYF.

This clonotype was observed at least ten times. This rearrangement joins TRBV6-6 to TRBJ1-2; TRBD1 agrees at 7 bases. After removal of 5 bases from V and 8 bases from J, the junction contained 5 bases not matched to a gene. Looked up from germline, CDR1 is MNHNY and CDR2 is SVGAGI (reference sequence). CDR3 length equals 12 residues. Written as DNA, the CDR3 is TGTGCCAGCAGTGTCGACAGGGAAGGCTACACCTTC. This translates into CASSVDREGYTF.